The 10 T cell receptor beta chains listed next were all sequenced from one sample in a study of T cell responses to AZD1222 COVID-19 vaccine. Data came from immunoSEQ multiplex PCR; TCRdb stores just in-frame clones and leaves some out. The sample contains about 140,000 clones, about 90% of which appear only once. The sequencing used peripheral blood, collected 28 days after the second AZD1222 dose. These receptors originate from an adult who received the AZD1222 COVID-19 vaccine.

V and J are TRBV3-1 (or the pseudogene TRBV3-2) and TRBJ1-1; weak D call: TRBD1 (5 bases). This CDR3 has 13 residues. Germline CDR1 reads LGHDT; CDR2 reads YNNKEL (reference sequence). Trimming removed 1 base at V and 5 bases at J, with 8 bases between. DNA for the CDR3: TGTGCCAGCAGCCAAGGGGGGAAAACTGAAGCTTTCTTT. Amino acid sequence: CASSQGGKTEAFF.

This clone was observed once. The chain joins TRBV29-1 to TRBJ1-1; D ambiguous. The CDR3 totals 11 residues. V was trimmed by 7 bases and J by 7 bases, leaving 13 bases between them. Germline V gene lookup returns CDR1 SQVTM and CDR2 ANQGSEA. The CDR3 DNA reads TGCAGCGCAGAAGGTAGCGGTGAAGCTTTCTTT. Translated, it gives CSAEGSGEAFF.

This chain connects TRBV7-2 to TRBJ1-2, with 7 bases lining up with TRBD1. CDR1 is SGHTA, CDR2 FQGNSA, per germline. This CDR3 has 12 amino acids. J lost 12 bases, V lost 4 bases, and 8 bases had no gene match. The CDR3 DNA reads as TGTGCCAGCAGCTGGAGTTCGACAGGGAACACCTTC. This translates into CASSWSSTGNTF.

This clone has a handful of counts. The chain is built from TRBV30 and TRBJ2-3; D uncertain. Germline CDR1 GTSNPN, CDR2 SVGIG (reference sequence). The CDR3 is 11 residues long. Trimming stripped 5 bases from V and 3 bases from J, with 6 bases between. CDR3 region: CAWERTDTQYF. CDR3 coding DNA: TGTGCCTGGGAACGTACAGATACGCAGTATTTT. The complete variable domain, with remaining parts taken from reference TRBV30 and TRBJ2-3, reads SQTIHQWPATLVQPVGSPLSLECTVEGTSNPNLYWYRQAAGRGLQLLFYSVGIGQISSEVPQNLSASRPQDRQFILSSKKLLLSDSGFYLCAWERTDTQYFGPGTRLTVL.

This clone showed up just once. The chain carries TRBV24-1 and TRBJ1-1; 8 nucleotides align to TRBD1. Trimming took 4 bases from V and 3 from J; bases not matched to a gene: 6. The germline CDR1 and CDR2 sequences are KGHDR and SFDVKD. This CDR3 contains 15 residues. The CDR3 coding sequence is TGTGCCACCAGTGAGTCTCAGGGGGCCGACACTGAAGCTTTCTTT. Translating gives CATSESQGADTEAFF.

The genes are TRBV19 and TRBJ2-3, with D unresolved. The length of the CDR3 is 16 residues. Germline-derived CDR1 and CDR2 are LNHDA and SQIVND (reference sequence). Trimming shortened V by 4 bases and J by 0 bases, and 14 bases separated the two germline ends. DNA for the CDR3: TGTGCCAGTAGTACACTTTCACGGATGAGCACAGATACGCAGTATTTT. Translation gives CASSTLSRMSTDTQYF.

The genes are TRBV7-9 and TRBJ2-7, with D possibly being TRBD1 (6 bases). CDR1 is SEHNR, CDR2 FQNEAQ, per germline (reference sequence). V lost 5 bases, J lost 1 base, and 12 bases lay in between. This CDR3 contains 14 residues. The CDR3 DNA is TGTGCCAGCAGCAGCCGGGACAATTCCTACGAGCAGTACTTC. Its protein is CASSSRDNSYEQYF.

The chain carries TRBV19 and TRBJ1-1; D may be TRBD1 (6 bases). In germline, CDR1 is LNHDA, CDR2 SQIVND (reference sequence). Trimming left V 8 bases short and J 0 bases short, with 22 bases between. This CDR3 comprises 17 residues. The CDR3 DNA reads TGTGCCAGTGGGGGCTCGATCCGCGGGTACATGAACACTGAAGCTTTCTTT. It is translated as CASGGSIRGYMNTEAFF.

This sequence joins TRBV18 and TRBJ1-2; D gene unclear. CDR3 size: 20 residues. Germline V gene data show CDR1 as KGHSH and CDR2 as LQKENI. The germline V and J ends were trimmed by 3 bases and 6 bases, with 32 bases remaining between them. CDR3 amino acids: CASSPIPVKRRGGVYDGYTF. CDR3 DNA sequence: TGTGCCAGCTCACCGATCCCAGTCAAGAGGCGTGGTGGTGTTTATGATGGCTACACCTTC.

V usage is TRBV19 and J usage is TRBJ1-2; no firm D call. The germline V gene encodes CDR1 LNHDA and CDR2 SQIVND (reference sequence). The V gene lost 3 bases and the J gene lost 3 bases, with 8 bases spanning the gap. This CDR3 region has 13 residues. The CDR3: CASSIRPHYGYTF. The CDR3 region has the DNA TGTGCCAGTAGTATCCGTCCTCACTATGGCTACACCTTC.